This T cell receptor beta chain was found in a study of cytomegalovirus exposure and HLA in healthy donors. Across the study: The Caucasian-associated ancestry cluster held about 80% of roughly 400 genotyped donors. Study-wide results and limits: Later work found that TCR association rates differed between HLA loci; DRB1 had the most and HLA-C the fewest. The study listed 164 cytomegalovirus-associated TCR beta chains.

Both 60 Vbeta primers and 13 Jbeta primers went into the PCR. Some clones are missing from TCRdb's copy, which holds only in-frame ones; the method was immunoSEQ multiplex PCR. The sample has about 120,000 clones; 6.5% to 9.5% are singletons. Germline V gene sequence: CDR1 LNHNV, CDR2 YYDKDF (reference sequence). The CDR3 has 13 amino acids. Trimming took 0 bases from V and 4 from J, leaving 6 bases between them. Comments on this clone: Its matching antigen is unknown.

The sequence was collected from a woman between 40 and 50 years old in good health and CMV-seropositive. The sample comprised PBMCs. The gene calls are TRBV15 and TRBJ1-1; D remains ambiguous. As DNA, the CDR3 is TGTGCCACCAGCAGAGATCGAGGCACTGAAGCTTTCTTT. Protein sequence: CATSRDRGTEAFF.